This is a list of T cell receptor beta chains from one sample in a study of cytomegalovirus exposure and HLA in healthy donors. The data were produced by immunoSEQ multiplex PCR, yet TCRdb's version contains in-frame clones alone and is incomplete. This sample's table reports some 130,000 clones. Specimen: PBMCs. Every receptor here comes from a woman between 40 and 50 years old in good health and CMV-seropositive. Each CDR3 is given with its conserved first and last residue.

V gene,J gene,CDR3 protein
TRBV5-1,TRBJ2-7,CASSLARQGNEQYF
TRBV15,TRBJ1-5,CATSRDQEGRQPQHF
TRBV21-1,TRBJ1-2,CASSKDPRKGVNYGYTF
TRBV19,TRBJ1-5,CASRTGYVSNQPQHF
TRBV25-1,TRBJ2-2,CASSALNRDRGHTGELFF
TRBV29-1,TRBJ2-7,CSVDKLADYEQYF
TRBV29-1,TRBJ1-5,CSVSDRDSNQPQHF
TRBV19,TRBJ2-7,CASSKGQLYEQYF
TRBV5-1,TRBJ2-7,CASSAGTSGSVFYEQYF
TRBV5-1,TRBJ2-5,CASSVRQGLSHETQYF
TRBV19,TRBJ1-2,CASTSVRTALNYGYTF
TRBV5-1,TRBJ2-5,CASSPGGQGETQYF
TRBV28,TRBJ2-7,CASSYLADAYEQYF
TRBV5-4,TRBJ2-7,CASSLAGQERSYF
TRBV27,TRBJ2-7,CASSEVRGEQYF
TRBV7-8,TRBJ1-2,CASSFWGEGYTF
TRBV20-1,TRBJ1-1,CSAEGTPEAFF
TRBV18,TRBJ2-5,CASSPTEETQYF
TRBV27,TRBJ2-7,CASSLRPRAGGLYEQYF